Each of the 7 T cell receptor beta chains below was sequenced from the same sample in a study of graft-versus-host responses after intestinal transplantation. These TCRs' antigens remain unknown. TCRdb keeps only in-frame clones here, not all; method: immunoSEQ multiplex PCR. Found here are fewer than 90,000 clones, over 90% of them singletons; the top ten hold around 0.19%. The sequencing used unstimulated CD4+ T cells sorted from spleen or lymph node cells, collected before transplant. These TCRs come from a human donor who was the organ donor for an intestinal transplant.

As DNA, the CDR3 is TGTGCCAGCAGCTCCGTACGGTTGGGGGGCACTGAAGCTTTCTTT. Translation gives CASSSVRLGGTEAFF. This sequence joins TRBV11-2 and TRBJ1-1, with D perhaps TRBD1 (5 bases). Trimming shortened V by 4 bases and J by 4 bases, and 16 bases separated the two germline ends. This CDR3 has 15 residues. Per germline, CDR1 SGHAT and CDR2 FQNNGV. Using reference TRBV11-2 and TRBJ1-1 for the parts outside the CDR3, the full variable domain is EAGVAQSPRYKIIEKRQSVAFWCNPISGHATLYWYQQILGQGPKLLIQFQNNGVVDDSQLPKDRFSAERLKGVDSTLKIQPAKLEDSAVYLCASSSVRLGGTEAFFGQGTRLTVV.

The J gene is TRBJ2-3, the V gene TRBV28, with D perhaps being TRBD1 or TRBD2 (6 bases each). V shed 4 bases and J shed 4 bases, with 9 bases lying between them. The germline gives CDR1 MDHEN, CDR2 SYDVKM. The CDR3 covers 13 residues. The CDR3 here is CASSSRGPDTQYF. The CDR3 DNA reads TGTGCCAGCAGTTCCCGGGGGCCAGATACGCAGTATTTT. The full variable domain, with the rest looked up from reference TRBV28 and TRBJ2-3, is DVKVTQSSRYLVKRTGEKVFLECVQDMDHENMFWYRQDPGLGLRLIYFSYDVKMKEKGDIPEGYSVSREKKERFSLILESASTNQTSMYLCASSSRGPDTQYFGPGTRLTVL.

The chain has TRBV10-3 and TRBJ2-7; TRBD2 matches at 7 bases. Trimming removed 4 bases from V and 2 bases from J; junction bases left unmatched: 5. The CDR3 length is 14 residues. The germline CDR1 and CDR2 sequences are ENHRY and SYGVKD. The CDR3, as DNA: TGTGCCATCAGTGGGGGCGGGAGTCCCTACGAGCAGTACTTC. Protein product: CAISGGGSPYEQYF.

The rearrangement uses TRBV7-8 and TRBJ2-5, with 8 bases lining up with TRBD1. The germline CDR1 and CDR2 sequences are SGHVS and FQNEAQ. CDR3 length equals 17 residues. V gave up 5 bases and J gave up 2 bases; unmatched junction bases: 13. The CDR3 loop is CASSQRTQYRGQETQYF. In nucleotides, the CDR3 is TGTGCCAGCAGCCAACGTACCCAATACAGGGGGCAAGAGACCCAGTACTTC.

Only a few counts were recorded for this clone. CDR3 in amino acids: CASSLAGAWTTTNEKLFF. CDR3 in DNA: TGTGCCAGCAGCTTAGCGGGGGCCTGGACAACAACTAATGAAAAACTGTTTTTT. J is TRBJ1-4 and V is TRBV7-9; tentatively, D is TRBD1 (6 bases). Trimming pared 0 bases from V and 0 bases from J, leaving 14 bases between. Germline CDR1 SEHNR, CDR2 FQNEAQ (reference sequence). The CDR3 runs to 18 residues.

The chain uses TRBV30 and TRBJ1-1; tentatively, D is TRBD1 (5 bases). Germline V gene sequence: CDR1 GTSNPN, CDR2 SVGIG (reference sequence). Trimming cost V 3 bases and J 2 bases, with 13 bases left between them. The CDR3 is 14 residues long. CDR3 protein: CAWRFRDLNTEAFF. In DNA form, the CDR3 reads TGTGCCTGGAGATTCCGGGACCTTAACACTGAAGCTTTCTTT. The variable domain in full, with the rest retrieved from reference TRBV30 and TRBJ1-1, is SQTIHQWPATLVQPVGSPLSLECTVEGTSNPNLYWYRQAAGRGLQLLFYSVGIGQISSEVPQNLSASRPQDRQFILSSKKLLLSDSGFYLCAWRFRDLNTEAFFGQGTRLTVV.

The chain couples TRBV5-8 to TRBJ2-5; 12 bases are shared with TRBD2. Germline V CDR1 and CDR2: SGHTS, YDEGEE. This CDR3 is built from 16 residues. The J segment lost 3 bases and the V segment lost 0 bases, leaving 3 bases of the junction unmatched. The CDR3 nucleotides read TGTGCCAGCAGCTTGGGGACTAGCGGGGCAAAAGAGACCCAGTACTTC. It encodes CASSLGTSGAKETQYF.